This T cell receptor beta chain was captured in a study of blood T cell repertoires in COVID-19. For the study at large: The study drew acute and convalescent COVID-19 samples from the United States, Italy and Spain. The analysed material was cDNA or gDNA that came from T cells, B-cell-depleted T cells, or PBMCs.

V gave up 0 bases and J gave up 1 base, with 5 bases separating them. The CDR3 has 14 amino acids. CDR1 and CDR2 (germline): KGHSH, LQKENI. As handled by the study authors: Amplification from reference gene primers served as the basis for estimated nucleated cell counts. Method: immunoSEQ multiplex PCR; TCRdb's copy keeps in-frame clones and lacks some. From that table come the V and J calls and clone size; the DNA was used to work out D and trimming. The sample includes hundreds of thousands of clones, 88% of them seen just once. The J gene is TRBJ2-3, the V gene TRBV18; D uncertain. Sequencing was performed on peripheral blood. The receptor's source is a human donor in a cohort sampled during active COVID-19. The CDR3 region is CASSPPTRTDTQYF. The DNA for the CDR3 is TGTGCCAGCTCACCACCAACACGCACAGATACGCAGTATTTT.